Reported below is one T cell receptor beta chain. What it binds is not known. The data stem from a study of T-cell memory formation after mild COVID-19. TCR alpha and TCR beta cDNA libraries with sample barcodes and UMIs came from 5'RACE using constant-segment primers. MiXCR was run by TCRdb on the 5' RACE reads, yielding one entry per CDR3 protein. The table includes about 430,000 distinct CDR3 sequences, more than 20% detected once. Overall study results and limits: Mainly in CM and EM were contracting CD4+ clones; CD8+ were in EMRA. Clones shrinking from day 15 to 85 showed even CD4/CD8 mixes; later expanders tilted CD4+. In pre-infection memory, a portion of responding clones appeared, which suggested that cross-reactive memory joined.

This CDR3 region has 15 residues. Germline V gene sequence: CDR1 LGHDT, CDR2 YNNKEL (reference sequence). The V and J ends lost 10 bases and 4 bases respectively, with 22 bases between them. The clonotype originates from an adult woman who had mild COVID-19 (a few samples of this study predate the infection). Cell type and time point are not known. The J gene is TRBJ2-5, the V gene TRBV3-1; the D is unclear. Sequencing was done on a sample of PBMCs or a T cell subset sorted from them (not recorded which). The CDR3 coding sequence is TGTGCCACCCTTCCTAGTCTGAGTTGGGGAGAGACCCAGTACTTC. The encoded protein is CATLPSLSWGETQYF.